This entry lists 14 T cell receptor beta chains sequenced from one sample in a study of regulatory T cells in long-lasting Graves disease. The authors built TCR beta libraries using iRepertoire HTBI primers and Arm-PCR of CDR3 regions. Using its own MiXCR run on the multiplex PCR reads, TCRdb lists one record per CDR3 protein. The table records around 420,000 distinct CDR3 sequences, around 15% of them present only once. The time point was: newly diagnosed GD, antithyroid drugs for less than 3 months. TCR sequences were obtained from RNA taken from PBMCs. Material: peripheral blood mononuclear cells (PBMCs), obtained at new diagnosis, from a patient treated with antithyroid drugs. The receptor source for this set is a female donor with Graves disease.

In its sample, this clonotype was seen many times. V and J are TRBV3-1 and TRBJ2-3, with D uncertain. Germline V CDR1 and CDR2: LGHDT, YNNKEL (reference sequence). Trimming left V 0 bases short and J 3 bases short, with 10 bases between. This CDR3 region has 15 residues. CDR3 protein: CASSQDLGGTDTQYF. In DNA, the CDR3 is TGTGCCAGCAGCCAAGATCTGGGTGGGACAGATACGCAGTATTTT.

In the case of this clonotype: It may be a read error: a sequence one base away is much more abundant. CDR3 DNA: TGCAGTGCTAGAGATTGGATAGGTCAAGAGACCCAGTACTTC. Translated, it gives CSARDWIGQETQYF. The genes are TRBV20-1 and TRBJ2-5; no reliable D call. This CDR3 spans 14 amino acids. The germline gives CDR1 DFQATT, CDR2 SNEGSKA (reference sequence). V was clipped by 0 bases and J by 2 bases, with 10 bases between them.

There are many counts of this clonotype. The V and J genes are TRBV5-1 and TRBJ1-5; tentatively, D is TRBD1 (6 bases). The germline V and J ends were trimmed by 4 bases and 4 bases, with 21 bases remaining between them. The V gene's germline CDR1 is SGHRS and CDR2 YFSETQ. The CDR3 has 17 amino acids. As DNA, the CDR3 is TGCGCCAGCAGCACCCAGCCCCTCGGACAGTTGAATCAGCCCCAGCATTTT. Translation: CASSTQPLGQLNQPQHF.

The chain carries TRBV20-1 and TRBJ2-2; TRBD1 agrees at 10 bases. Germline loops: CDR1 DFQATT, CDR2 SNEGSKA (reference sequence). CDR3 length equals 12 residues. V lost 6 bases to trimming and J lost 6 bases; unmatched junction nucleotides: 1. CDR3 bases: TGCAGTGCCGGGACAGGGGCCGGGGAGCTGTTTTTT. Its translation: CSAGTGAGELFF.

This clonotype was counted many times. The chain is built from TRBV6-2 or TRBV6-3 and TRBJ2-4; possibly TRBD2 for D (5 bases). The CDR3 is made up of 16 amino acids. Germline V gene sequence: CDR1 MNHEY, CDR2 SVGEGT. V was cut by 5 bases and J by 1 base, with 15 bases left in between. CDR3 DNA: TGTGCCAGCAGTGAATGGGAGTCCAGGGCCAAAAACATTCAGTACTTC. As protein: CASSEWESRAKNIQYF.

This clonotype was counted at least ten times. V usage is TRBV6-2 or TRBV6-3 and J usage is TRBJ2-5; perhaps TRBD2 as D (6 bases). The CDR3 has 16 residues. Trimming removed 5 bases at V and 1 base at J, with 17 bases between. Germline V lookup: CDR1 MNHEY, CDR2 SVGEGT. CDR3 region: CASSEARREAQETQYF. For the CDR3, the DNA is TGTGCCAGCAGTGAAGCTCGCAGGGAGGCCCAAGAGACCCAGTACTTC.

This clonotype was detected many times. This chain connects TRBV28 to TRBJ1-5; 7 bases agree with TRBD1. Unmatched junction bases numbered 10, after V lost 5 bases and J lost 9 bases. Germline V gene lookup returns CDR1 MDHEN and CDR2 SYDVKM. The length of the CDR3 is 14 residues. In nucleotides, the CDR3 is TGTGCCAGCAGTAAGGGACAGTTGGGTCGGCCCCAGCATTTT. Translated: CASSKGQLGRPQHF.

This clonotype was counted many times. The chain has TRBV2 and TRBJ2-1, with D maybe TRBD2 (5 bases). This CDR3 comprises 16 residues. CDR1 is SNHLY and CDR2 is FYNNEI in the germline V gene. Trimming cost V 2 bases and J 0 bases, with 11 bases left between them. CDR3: CASSESAGRSYNEQFF. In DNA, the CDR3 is TGTGCCAGCAGTGAATCGGCGGGTCGCTCCTACAATGAGCAGTTCTTC.

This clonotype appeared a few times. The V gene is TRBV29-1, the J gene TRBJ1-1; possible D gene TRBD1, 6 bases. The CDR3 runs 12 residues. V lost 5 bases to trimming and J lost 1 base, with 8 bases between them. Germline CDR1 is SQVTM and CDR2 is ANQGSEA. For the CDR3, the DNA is TGCAGCGTTTACAGGGCGAACACTGAAGCTTTCTTT. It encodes CSVYRANTEAFF. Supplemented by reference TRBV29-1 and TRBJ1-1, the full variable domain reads SAVISQKPSRDICQRGTSLTIQCQVDSQVTMMFWYRQQPGQSLTLIATANQGSEATYESGFVIDKFPISRPNLTFSTLTVSNMSPEDSSIYLCSVYRANTEAFFGQGTRLTVV.

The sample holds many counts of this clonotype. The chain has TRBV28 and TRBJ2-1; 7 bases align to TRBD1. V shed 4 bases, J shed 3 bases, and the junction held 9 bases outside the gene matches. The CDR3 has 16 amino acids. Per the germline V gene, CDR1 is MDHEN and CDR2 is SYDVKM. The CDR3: CASSSAPGQLYNEQFF. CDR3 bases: TGTGCCAGCAGTTCTGCTCCGGGACAGCTCTACAATGAGCAGTTCTTC.

CDR3 bases: TGCGCCAGCAGCTTGGATCAAGCGTATAATTCACCCCTCCACTTT. This sequence encodes CASSLDQAYNSPLHF. V is TRBV5-1 and J is TRBJ1-6; no reliable D call. With 0 bases removed from V and 4 bases from J, the gap between germline ends came to 8 bases. In germline, CDR1 is SGHRS, CDR2 YFSETQ. The CDR3 loop spans 15 amino acids. Combining the CDR3 with reference TRBV5-1 and TRBJ1-6 gives the whole variable domain KAGVTQTPRYLIKTRGQQVTLSCSPISGHRSVSWYQQTPGQGLQFLFEYFSETQRNKGNFPGRFSGRQFSNSRSEMNVSTLELGDSALYLCASSLDQAYNSPLHFGNGTRLTVT.

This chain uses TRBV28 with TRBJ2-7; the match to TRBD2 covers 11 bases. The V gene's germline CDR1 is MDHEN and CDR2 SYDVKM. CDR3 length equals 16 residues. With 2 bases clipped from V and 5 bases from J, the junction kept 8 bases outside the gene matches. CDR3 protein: CASSLRASGRPHEQYF. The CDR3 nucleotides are TGTGCCAGCAGTTTACGGGCTAGCGGGAGGCCCCACGAGCAGTACTTC.

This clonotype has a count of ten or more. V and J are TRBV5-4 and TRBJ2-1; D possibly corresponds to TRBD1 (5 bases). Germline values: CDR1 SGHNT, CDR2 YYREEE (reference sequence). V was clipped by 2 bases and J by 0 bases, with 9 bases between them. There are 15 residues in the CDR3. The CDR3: CASSFETDSYNEQFF. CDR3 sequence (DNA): TGTGCCAGCAGCTTTGAGACAGACTCCTACAATGAGCAGTTCTTC.

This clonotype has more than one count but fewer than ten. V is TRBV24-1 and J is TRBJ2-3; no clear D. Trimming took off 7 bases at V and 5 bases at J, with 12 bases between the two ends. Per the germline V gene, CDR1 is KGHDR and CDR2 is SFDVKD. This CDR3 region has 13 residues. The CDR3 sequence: CATRGSNGDTQYF. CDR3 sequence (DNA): TGTGCCACCAGAGGGTCTAATGGAGATACGCAGTATTTT.